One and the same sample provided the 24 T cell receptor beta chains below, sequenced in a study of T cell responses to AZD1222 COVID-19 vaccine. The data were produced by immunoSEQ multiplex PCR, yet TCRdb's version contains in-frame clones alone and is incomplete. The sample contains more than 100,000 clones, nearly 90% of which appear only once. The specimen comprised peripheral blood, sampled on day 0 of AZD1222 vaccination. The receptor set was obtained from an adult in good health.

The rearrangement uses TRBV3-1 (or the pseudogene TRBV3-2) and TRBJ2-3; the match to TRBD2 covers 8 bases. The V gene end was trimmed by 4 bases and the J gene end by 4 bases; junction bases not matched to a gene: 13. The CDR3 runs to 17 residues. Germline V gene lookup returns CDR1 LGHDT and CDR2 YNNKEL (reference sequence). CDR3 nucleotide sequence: TGTGCCAGCAGCCGCTCAGGGTCGGGAGGGCCTTCAGATACGCAGTATTTT. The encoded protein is CASSRSGSGGPSDTQYF.

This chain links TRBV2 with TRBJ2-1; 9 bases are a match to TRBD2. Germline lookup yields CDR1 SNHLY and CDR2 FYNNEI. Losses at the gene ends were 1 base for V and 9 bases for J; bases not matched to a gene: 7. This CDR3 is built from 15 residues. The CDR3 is CASSEVGGGAFEQFF. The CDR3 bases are TGTGCCAGCAGTGAAGTAGGCGGGGGGGCCTTTGAGCAGTTCTTC.

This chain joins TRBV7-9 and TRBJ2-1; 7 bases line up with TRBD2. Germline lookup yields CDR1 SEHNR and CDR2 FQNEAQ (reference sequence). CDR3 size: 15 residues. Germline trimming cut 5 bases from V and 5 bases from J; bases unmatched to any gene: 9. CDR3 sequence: CASSLRDYDNNEQFF. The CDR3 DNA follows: TGTGCCAGCAGCCTCCGGGACTACGATAACAATGAGCAGTTCTTC.

In nucleotides, the CDR3 is TGTGCCAGCAGCCCGGACGGGCCCGGCAAAGGCTACACCTTC. This gives the protein CASSPDGPGKGYTF. This rearrangement joins TRBV7-9 to TRBJ1-2; D remains unclear. The germline V gene encodes CDR1 SEHNR and CDR2 FQNEAQ (reference sequence). CDR3 length equals 14 residues. V lost 5 bases and J lost 8, with 18 bases in between.

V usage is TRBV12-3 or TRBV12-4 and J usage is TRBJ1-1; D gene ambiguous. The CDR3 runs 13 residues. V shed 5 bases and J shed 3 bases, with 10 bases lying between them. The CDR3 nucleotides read TGTGCCAGCAGTCCCGGGTGGGACACTGAAGCTTTCTTT. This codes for CASSPGWDTEAFF.

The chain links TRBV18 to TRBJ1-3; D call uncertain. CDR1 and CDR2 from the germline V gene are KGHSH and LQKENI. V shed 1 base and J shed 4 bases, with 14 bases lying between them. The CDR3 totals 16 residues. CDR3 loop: CASSPLPLGSGNTIYF. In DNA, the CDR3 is TGTGCCAGCTCACCACTACCCCTGGGGTCCGGAAACACCATATATTTT.

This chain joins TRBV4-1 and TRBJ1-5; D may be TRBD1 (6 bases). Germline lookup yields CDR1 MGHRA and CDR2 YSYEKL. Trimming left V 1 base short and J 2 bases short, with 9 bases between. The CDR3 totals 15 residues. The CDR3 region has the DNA TGCGCCAGCAGCCAAGGCCAGGGGCGCAATCAGCCCCAGCATTTT. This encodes CASSQGQGRNQPQHF.

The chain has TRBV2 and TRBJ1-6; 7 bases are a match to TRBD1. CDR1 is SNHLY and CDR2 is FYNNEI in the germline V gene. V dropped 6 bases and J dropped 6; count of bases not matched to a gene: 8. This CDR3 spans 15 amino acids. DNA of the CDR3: TGTGCCAGCAGCCAACAGGGGAAGTCTAATTCACCCCTCCACTTT. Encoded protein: CASSQQGKSNSPLHF.

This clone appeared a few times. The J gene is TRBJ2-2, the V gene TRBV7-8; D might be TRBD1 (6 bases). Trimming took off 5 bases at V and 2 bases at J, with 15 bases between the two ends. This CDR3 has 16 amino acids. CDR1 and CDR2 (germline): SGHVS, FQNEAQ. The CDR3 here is CASSPYRVTNTGELFF. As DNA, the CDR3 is TGTGCCAGCAGCCCCTACAGGGTTACAAACACCGGGGAGCTGTTTTTT.

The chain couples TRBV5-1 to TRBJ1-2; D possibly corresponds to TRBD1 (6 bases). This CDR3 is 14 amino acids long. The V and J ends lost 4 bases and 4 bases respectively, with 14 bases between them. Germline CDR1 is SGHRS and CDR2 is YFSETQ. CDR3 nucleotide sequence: TGCGCCAGCAGCCCCATCACAGGGATCTATGGCTACACCTTC. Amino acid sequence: CASSPITGIYGYTF.

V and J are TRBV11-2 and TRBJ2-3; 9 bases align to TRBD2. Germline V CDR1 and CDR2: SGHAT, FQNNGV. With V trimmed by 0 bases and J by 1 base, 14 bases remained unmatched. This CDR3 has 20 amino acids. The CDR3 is CASSLDLWREGRFGTDTQYF. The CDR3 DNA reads TGTGCCAGCAGCTTAGATCTCTGGCGGGAGGGCCGGTTTGGCACAGATACGCAGTATTTT.

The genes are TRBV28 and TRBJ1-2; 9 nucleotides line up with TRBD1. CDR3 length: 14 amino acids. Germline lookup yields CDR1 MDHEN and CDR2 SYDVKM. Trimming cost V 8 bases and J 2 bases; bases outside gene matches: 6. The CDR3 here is CASGRTGDNYGYTF. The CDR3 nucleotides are TGTGCCAGCGGGAGGACAGGGGACAACTATGGCTACACCTTC.

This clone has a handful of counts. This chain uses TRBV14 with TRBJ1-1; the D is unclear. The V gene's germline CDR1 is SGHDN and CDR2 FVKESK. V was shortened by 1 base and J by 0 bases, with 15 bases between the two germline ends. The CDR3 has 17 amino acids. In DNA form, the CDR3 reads TGTGCCAGCAGCCAAGGGCGCCTGAGAGCCATGAACACTGAAGCTTTCTTT. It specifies CASSQGRLRAMNTEAFF.

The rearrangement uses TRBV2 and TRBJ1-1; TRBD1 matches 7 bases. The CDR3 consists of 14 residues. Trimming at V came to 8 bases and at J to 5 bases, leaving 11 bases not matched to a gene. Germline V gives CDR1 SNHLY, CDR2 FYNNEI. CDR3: CASSGQLVGTEAFF. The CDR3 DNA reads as TGTGCCAGCTCGGGACAGCTAGTTGGTACTGAAGCTTTCTTT.

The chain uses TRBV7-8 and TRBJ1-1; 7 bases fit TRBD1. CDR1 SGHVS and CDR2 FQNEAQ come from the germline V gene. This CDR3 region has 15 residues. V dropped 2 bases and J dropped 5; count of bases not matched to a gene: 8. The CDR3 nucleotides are TGTGCCAGCAGCTTAAGGTATACAGGGGAAACTGAAGCTTTCTTT. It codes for CASSLRYTGETEAFF.

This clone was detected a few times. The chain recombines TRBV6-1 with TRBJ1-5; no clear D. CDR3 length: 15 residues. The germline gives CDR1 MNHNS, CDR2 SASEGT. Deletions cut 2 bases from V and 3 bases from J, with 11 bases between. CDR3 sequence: CASSEFYTNNQPQHF. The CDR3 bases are TGTGCCAGCAGTGAATTTTACACAAACAATCAGCCCCAGCATTTT.

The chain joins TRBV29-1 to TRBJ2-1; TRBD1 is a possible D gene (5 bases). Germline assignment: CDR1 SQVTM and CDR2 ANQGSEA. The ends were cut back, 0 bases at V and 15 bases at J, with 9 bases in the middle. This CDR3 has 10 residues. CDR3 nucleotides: TGCAGCGTTGAAGACAGGGTTACGTTCTTC. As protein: CSVEDRVTFF.

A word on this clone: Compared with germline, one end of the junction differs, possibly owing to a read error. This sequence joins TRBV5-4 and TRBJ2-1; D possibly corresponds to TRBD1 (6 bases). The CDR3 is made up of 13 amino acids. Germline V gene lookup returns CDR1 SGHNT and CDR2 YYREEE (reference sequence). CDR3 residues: CASSLMRDNQQFF. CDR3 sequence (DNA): TGTGCCAGCAGCTTGATGAGGGACAATCAGCAGTTCTTC.

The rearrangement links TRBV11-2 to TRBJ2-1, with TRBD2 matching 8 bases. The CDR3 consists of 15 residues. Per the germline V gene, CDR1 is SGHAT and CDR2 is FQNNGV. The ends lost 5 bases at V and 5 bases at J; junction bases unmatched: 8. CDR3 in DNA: TGTGCCAGCAGCCAATCCGGGACTAGACACAATGAGCAGTTCTTC. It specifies CASSQSGTRHNEQFF.

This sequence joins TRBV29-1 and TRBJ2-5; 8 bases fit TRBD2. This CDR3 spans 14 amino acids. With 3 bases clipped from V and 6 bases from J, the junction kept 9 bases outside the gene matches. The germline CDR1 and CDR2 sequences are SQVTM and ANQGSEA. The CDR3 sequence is CSVELGTSPQTQYF. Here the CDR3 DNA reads TGCAGCGTTGAGTTGGGGACTAGTCCGCAGACCCAGTACTTC.

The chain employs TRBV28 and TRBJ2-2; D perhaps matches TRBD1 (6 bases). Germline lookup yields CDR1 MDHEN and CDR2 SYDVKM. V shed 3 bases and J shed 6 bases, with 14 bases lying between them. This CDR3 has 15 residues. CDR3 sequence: CASSFNQGQAGELFF. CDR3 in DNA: TGTGCCAGCAGTTTTAATCAGGGGCAGGCCGGGGAGCTGTTTTTT.

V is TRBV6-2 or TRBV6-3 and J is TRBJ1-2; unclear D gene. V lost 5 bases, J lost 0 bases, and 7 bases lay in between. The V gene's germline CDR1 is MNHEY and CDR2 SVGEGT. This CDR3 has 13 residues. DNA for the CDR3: TGTGCCAGCAGTCAGCGAGCTAACTATGGCTACACCTTC. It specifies CASSQRANYGYTF.

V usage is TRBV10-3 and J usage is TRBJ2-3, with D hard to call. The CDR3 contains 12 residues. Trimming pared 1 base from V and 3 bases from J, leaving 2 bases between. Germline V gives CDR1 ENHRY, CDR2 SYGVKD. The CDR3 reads CAISEFTDTQYF. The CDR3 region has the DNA TGTGCCATCAGTGAGTTTACAGATACGCAGTATTTT.

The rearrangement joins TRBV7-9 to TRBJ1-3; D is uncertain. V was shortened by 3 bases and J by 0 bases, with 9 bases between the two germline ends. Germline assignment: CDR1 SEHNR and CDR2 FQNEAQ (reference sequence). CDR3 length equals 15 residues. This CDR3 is CASSFWQDSGNTIYF. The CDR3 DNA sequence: TGTGCCAGCAGCTTTTGGCAGGACTCTGGAAACACCATATATTTT.